The TCR beta chain described here comes from a study of shared clonotypes between healthy human individuals. This CDR3 is built from 17 residues. From germline, CDR1 is SGHRS and CDR2 YFSETQ. Trimming took 0 bases from V and 0 from J, leaving 12 bases between them. The method was immunoSEQ multiplex PCR; TCRdb's version includes in-frame clones alone and lacks a portion of them. The table shows more than 2 million clones, with 85% to 95% occurring only once. General observations from the study: Relative to clonotypes present in all four donors, those not shared had lower generation probabilities.

Free of recent acute infections or vaccinations, the donors were healthy HIV-negative adults. With respect to this clone: Its matching antigen is unknown.

The clonotype was recovered from a man between 18 and 29 years old in good health. The sample consisted of naive CD4+ T cells sorted from blood. This sample's subset: CD45RA+ positively selected. The gene calls are TRBV5-1 and TRBJ2-2; D call uncertain. As DNA, the CDR3 is TGCGCCAGCAGCTTGGATGGGCGGAACGCGAACACCGGGGAGCTGTTTTTT. Its translation is CASSLDGRNANTGELFF. Filled out from reference TRBV5-1 and TRBJ2-2, the complete variable domain reads KAGVTQTPRYLIKTRGQQVTLSCSPISGHRSVSWYQQTPGQGLQFLFEYFSETQRNKGNFPGRFSGRQFSNSRSEMNVSTLELGDSALYLCASSLDGRNANTGELFFGEGSRLTVL.